The 31 T cell receptor beta chains below all came from one sample that was sequenced in a study of shared clonotypes between healthy human individuals (dated by TCRdb to about 2020). Library preparation employed the immunoSEQ multiplex PCR assay. What TCRdb holds here is the immuneACCESS table cut down to in-frame rearrangements. Part of the clones is not present; checked against another copy, under half of the missing clones reflect an unresolved V gene, and the others are unexplained. The sample contains 2 million or so clones, roughly 94% of them found a single time. The leading ten clones occupy 0.1% to 0.15% of the sample. The sequenced sample was naive CD4+ T cells sorted from blood. Read against the paper, the sample's cell subset or site label means: CD45RA+ positively selected. The source is a man aged 18 to 29 in good health.

The rearrangement joins TRBV18 to TRBJ2-3, with 7 bases lining up with TRBD2. Germline loops: CDR1 KGHSH, CDR2 LQKENI. V shed 4 bases, J shed 0 bases, and the junction held 4 bases outside the gene matches. The CDR3 has 15 amino acids. This CDR3 is CASSRASGSTDTQYF. Written as DNA, the CDR3 is TGTGCCAGCTCACGGGCTAGCGGTAGCACAGATACGCAGTATTTT.

V gene TRBV7-9 combines with J gene TRBJ1-2, with 7 positions matching TRBD1. Germline assignment: CDR1 SEHNR and CDR2 FQNEAQ (reference sequence). The V gene end was trimmed by 1 base and the J gene end by 1 base; junction bases not matched to a gene: 3. This CDR3 spans 15 amino acids. As DNA, the CDR3 is TGTGCCAGCAGCTTAGACAGGGGAAATAACTATGGCTACACCTTC. Translated: CASSLDRGNNYGYTF.

This clone was detected a few times. Other nucleotide sequences in the sample specify the same CDR3. The chain couples TRBV18 to TRBJ2-3, with 9 bases fitting TRBD1. The CDR3 is 15 amino acids. V was pared by 3 bases and J by 0 bases, with 1 base of the junction left unmatched. Looked up from germline, CDR1 is KGHSH and CDR2 is LQKENI. The CDR3 spells CASSPGQGSTDTQYF. The CDR3 DNA reads TGTGCCAGCTCACCGGGACAGGGAAGCACAGATACGCAGTATTTT.

The gene calls are TRBV6-5 and TRBJ1-6; D is unclear. Trimming shortened V by 0 bases and J by 6 bases, and 9 bases separated the two germline ends. The CDR3 has 15 residues. Germline lookup yields CDR1 MNHEY and CDR2 SVGAGI. The CDR3 region has the DNA TGTGCCAGCAGTTACTCAGCCATTCCTAATTCACCCCTCCACTTT. This sequence encodes CASSYSAIPNSPLHF.

This chain connects TRBV4-2 to TRBJ2-5; 11 nucleotides line up with TRBD2. The germline V gene has CDR1 LGHNA and CDR2 YNFKEQ. The ends lost 1 base at V and 4 bases at J; junction bases unmatched: 8. This CDR3 is built from 17 residues. CDR3 sequence reads: CASSQGLAGGLRETQYF. CDR3 nucleotide sequence: TGTGCCAGCAGCCAAGGCCTAGCGGGGGGCCTCCGAGAGACCCAGTACTTC.

V usage is TRBV9 and J usage is TRBJ2-6; the D is unclear. Trimming took off 1 base at V and 3 bases at J, with 5 bases between the two ends. CDR3 size: 14 residues. Germline assignment: CDR1 SGDLS and CDR2 YYNGEE. DNA of the CDR3: TGTGCCAGCAGCGTATCTCATGGGGCCAACGTCCTGACTTTC. It translates to CASSVSHGANVLTF.

The rearrangement joins TRBV4-1 to TRBJ2-7, with TRBD2 matching 7 bases. The CDR3 is made up of 14 amino acids. Germline V gene sequence: CDR1 MGHRA, CDR2 YSYEKL. V was pared by 4 bases and J by 2 bases, with 5 bases of the junction left unmatched. The CDR3 loop is CASSLTSRPYEQYF. The CDR3 nucleotides are TGCGCCAGCAGCCTGACTAGCCGACCCTACGAGCAGTACTTC.

V and J are TRBV4-3 and TRBJ2-3, with TRBD1 matching over 10 bases. Looked up from germline, CDR1 is LGHNA and CDR2 is YSLEER. The CDR3 has 15 amino acids. Trimming at V came to 4 bases and at J to 3 bases, leaving 4 bases not matched to a gene. The CDR3 is CASSLRTGGTDTQYF. The CDR3 region has the DNA TGCGCCAGCAGCCTTCGGACAGGGGGAACAGATACGCAGTATTTT.

The chain links TRBV5-1 to TRBJ2-5; 9 nucleotides match TRBD1. The germline V gene encodes CDR1 SGHRS and CDR2 YFSETQ. The CDR3 contains 15 residues. The V and J ends lost 4 bases and 5 bases, in that order; junction bases with no gene match: 9. The CDR3 DNA is TGCGCCAGCAGCAGAATAACAGGGGGCGGTGAGACCCAGTACTTC. It specifies CASSRITGGGETQYF.

The chain recombines TRBV19 with TRBJ1-5, with D possibly matching TRBD1 (6 bases). This CDR3 has 14 residues. Trimming left V 3 bases short and J 3 bases short, with 9 bases between. Per the germline V gene, CDR1 is LNHDA and CDR2 is SQIVND (reference sequence). The CDR3 region has the DNA TGTGCCAGTAGTATCGGGACAATCAATCAGCCCCAGCATTTT. Its protein product is CASSIGTINQPQHF. Full variable domain (remainder filled in from reference TRBV19 and TRBJ1-5): DGGITQSPKYLFRKEGQNVTLSCEQNLNHDAMYWYRQDPGQGLRLIYYSQIVNDFQKGDIAEGYSVSREKKESFPLTVTSAQKNPTAFYLCASSIGTINQPQHFGDGTRLSIL.

V and J are TRBV13 and TRBJ1-3; D is uncertain. Trimming shortened V by 4 bases and J by 0 bases, and 7 bases separated the two germline ends. The germline CDR1 and CDR2 sequences are PRHDT and FYEKMQ (reference sequence). The CDR3 covers 14 residues. The CDR3 region is CASSSRASGNTIYF. The DNA of the CDR3 is TGTGCCAGCAGCTCCCGGGCCTCTGGAAACACCATATATTTT.

The V and J genes are TRBV13 and TRBJ1-6; no clear D. Trimming removed 2 bases from V and 7 bases from J, with 18 bases in between. Germline V CDR1 and CDR2: PRHDT, FYEKMQ (reference sequence). This CDR3 is 17 amino acids long. In nucleotides, the CDR3 is TGTGCCAGCAGCTTACTCCTCCGCCTTACCGGGAATTCACCCCTCCACTTT. Translating it yields CASSLLLRLTGNSPLHF.

The chain has TRBV7-8 and TRBJ2-7; the match to TRBD2 covers 10 bases. Germline CDR1 is SGHVS and CDR2 is FQNEAQ. CDR3 size: 14 residues. After removal of 4 bases from V and 4 bases from J, the junction contained 4 bases not matched to a gene. The DNA for the CDR3 is TGTGCCAGCAGCTCCGGGACTAGCGAATACGAGCAGTACTTC. This sequence encodes CASSSGTSEYEQYF.

A note on this clone: Other DNA sequences within the sample encode an identical CDR3. The chain has TRBV18 and TRBJ1-2; no reliable D call. The germline V and J ends were trimmed by 6 bases and 4 bases, with 12 bases remaining between them. Germline CDR1 is KGHSH and CDR2 is LQKENI. CDR3 length: 13 amino acids. CDR3 amino acids: CASSPGLSYGYTF. CDR3 coding DNA: TGTGCCAGCTCCCCCGGACTGTCCTATGGCTACACCTTC.

This chain connects TRBV18 to TRBJ1-2; the D gene is possibly TRBD1 (6 bases). Germline CDR1 KGHSH, CDR2 LQKENI. CDR3 size: 16 residues. The V end lost 3 bases, the J end lost 5 bases, and 19 bases lay between the germline ends. This CDR3 reads CASSPGTQEGRYGYTF. The CDR3 DNA reads as TGTGCCAGCTCACCGGGGACACAAGAGGGGCGGTATGGCTACACCTTC.

The V gene is TRBV5-1, the J gene TRBJ1-1; perhaps TRBD1 as D (6 bases). Germline V gives CDR1 SGHRS, CDR2 YFSETQ. This CDR3 is 16 amino acids long. Trimming shortened V by 1 base and J by 5 bases, and 18 bases separated the two germline ends. CDR3 sequence reads: CASSLSAQTGRTEAFF. The CDR3 DNA reads as TGCGCCAGCAGCTTGTCCGCCCAGACAGGAAGGACTGAAGCTTTCTTT.

Points on this clone: The same CDR3 is also encoded by other DNA sequences in this sample. The chain recombines TRBV18 with TRBJ1-1; maybe TRBD1 (6 bases). V gave up 2 bases and J gave up 2 bases, with 12 bases separating them. The CDR3 length is 15 residues. Per the germline V gene, CDR1 is KGHSH and CDR2 is LQKENI. CDR3 bases: TGTGCCAGCTCACCAGGCGGGACACTTAACACTGAAGCTTTCTTT. Translation gives CASSPGGTLNTEAFF.

CDR3 coding DNA: TGTGCCAGTACCGACAAGGGGACCTCTCCCTACGAGCAGTACTTC. This translates into CASTDKGTSPYEQYF. The V gene is TRBV19, the J gene TRBJ2-7, with D perhaps TRBD1 or TRBD2 (5 bases each). CDR1 and CDR2 (germline): LNHDA, SQIVND (reference sequence). The germline V and J ends were trimmed by 7 bases and 2 bases, with 18 bases remaining between them. The CDR3 length is 15 residues. The full variable domain, its missing parts supplied by reference TRBV19 and TRBJ2-7, is DGGITQSPKYLFRKEGQNVTLSCEQNLNHDAMYWYRQDPGQGLRLIYYSQIVNDFQKGDIAEGYSVSREKKESFPLTVTSAQKNPTAFYLCASTDKGTSPYEQYFGPGTRLTVT.

The V gene is TRBV11-2, the J gene TRBJ2-7; weak D call: TRBD2 (6 bases). The V gene lost 2 bases and the J gene lost 7 bases, with 12 bases spanning the gap. This CDR3 comprises 13 residues. Per the germline V gene, CDR1 is SGHAT and CDR2 is FQNNGV. The CDR3 sequence: CASSLFSGREQYF. In DNA form, the CDR3 reads TGTGCCAGCAGCTTATTCTCGGGGAGGGAGCAGTACTTC.

The chain uses TRBV30 and TRBJ1-1; 7 nucleotides match TRBD1. The CDR3 sequence is 12 residues long. Germline loops: CDR1 GTSNPN, CDR2 SVGIG (reference sequence). V gave up 7 bases and J gave up 6 bases; unmatched junction bases: 8. The CDR3 spells CAFYDGTAEAFF. The CDR3 region has the DNA TGTGCCTTCTACGATGGGACAGCTGAAGCTTTCTTT.

The chain links TRBV28 to TRBJ2-3; D not certain. The CDR3 covers 17 residues. V was trimmed by 5 bases and J by 6 bases, leaving 24 bases between them. Per germline, CDR1 MDHEN and CDR2 SYDVKM. The CDR3 nucleotides are TGTGCCAGCAGTCCATCACCACTGGGGATCGTATGGGATACGCAGTATTTT. It is translated as CASSPSPLGIVWDTQYF.

The chain links TRBV5-1 to TRBJ2-1; TRBD1 might be the D (5 bases). CDR1 and CDR2 (germline): SGHRS, YFSETQ. Trimming stripped 1 base from V and 7 bases from J, with 15 bases between. This CDR3 has 15 amino acids. As DNA, the CDR3 is TGCGCCAGCAGCTTGCAAGACAGACTTAGGAATGAGCAGTTCTTC. Its protein is CASSLQDRLRNEQFF.

V and J are TRBV30 and TRBJ2-5; perhaps TRBD1 as D (6 bases). The CDR3 consists of 14 residues. V was pared by 2 bases and J by 5 bases, with 15 bases between. Germline loops: CDR1 GTSNPN, CDR2 SVGIG (reference sequence). The CDR3 loop is CAWSPYRVGETQYF. CDR3 nucleotides: TGTGCCTGGAGTCCCTACAGGGTTGGGGAGACCCAGTACTTC.

J is TRBJ2-5 and V is TRBV5-4, with D tentatively TRBD2 (5 bases). Germline CDR1 SGHNT, CDR2 YYREEE (reference sequence). The length of the CDR3 is 13 residues. With 5 bases removed from V and 2 bases from J, the gap between germline ends came to 10 bases. The CDR3 coding sequence is TGTGCCAGCAGAGGGAGAGCTCAAGAGACCCAGTACTTC. Translation: CASRGRAQETQYF.

This chain links TRBV7-2 with TRBJ2-3; the D gene could be TRBD1 or TRBD2 (5 bases each). The CDR3 covers 16 residues. Trimming pared 5 bases from V and 4 bases from J, leaving 19 bases between. Germline CDR1 is SGHTA and CDR2 is FQGNSA. CDR3 loop: CASSLSPGTSADTQYF. The CDR3 coding sequence is TGTGCCAGCAGCCTCAGCCCCGGGACCAGCGCAGATACGCAGTATTTT.

The chain is built from TRBV19 and TRBJ1-5, with D hard to call. V was trimmed by 1 base and J by 4 bases, leaving 5 bases between them. This CDR3 has 13 amino acids. Germline V gene lookup returns CDR1 LNHDA and CDR2 SQIVND (reference sequence). Written as DNA, the CDR3 is TGTGCCAGTAGTATAGCTAATAATCAGCCCCAGCATTTT. Translation gives CASSIANNQPQHF.

CDR3 amino acids: CASRPGDSTDTQYF. The CDR3 DNA is TGTGCCAGCAGGCCGGGAGATAGCACAGATACGCAGTATTTT. V gene TRBV6-1 combines with J gene TRBJ2-3; D is perhaps TRBD2 (6 bases). V lost 6 bases, J lost 0 bases, and 10 bases lay in between. The CDR3 is 14 amino acids. Germline lookup yields CDR1 MNHNS and CDR2 SASEGT.

The V gene is TRBV20-1, the J gene TRBJ2-3, with a tentative D call TRBD1 (6 bases). V was trimmed by 3 bases and J by 6 bases, leaving 7 bases between them. Per the germline V gene, CDR1 is DFQATT and CDR2 is SNEGSKA (reference sequence). This CDR3 spans 11 amino acids. The CDR3 here is CSASDRDTQYF. The CDR3 DNA is TGCAGTGCTAGTGACAGGGATACGCAGTATTTT.

The chain combines TRBV5-1 with TRBJ2-2, with 10 positions matching TRBD2. J lost 1 base, V lost 4 bases, and 13 bases had no gene match. Germline V gene lookup returns CDR1 SGHRS and CDR2 YFSETQ. The length of the CDR3 is 19 residues. DNA for the CDR3: TGCGCCAGCAGCCCCCTGGGTAGCGGGGGGATCAAGAACACCGGGGAGCTGTTTTTT. Amino acid sequence: CASSPLGSGGIKNTGELFF.

The chain has TRBV4-3 and TRBJ1-6; D not certain. CDR3 length: 14 residues. The germline V and J ends were trimmed by 0 bases and 10 bases, with 10 bases remaining between them. Germline V gives CDR1 LGHNA, CDR2 YSLEER. The CDR3 DNA reads TGCGCCAGCAGCCAAGATTTTTCCCGATCACCCCTCCACTTT. As protein: CASSQDFSRSPLHF.

The gene calls are TRBV7-8 and TRBJ1-6, with a possible D match to TRBD1 (6 bases). V was shortened by 2 bases and J by 6 bases, with 11 bases between the two germline ends. The germline gives CDR1 SGHVS, CDR2 FQNEAQ. The CDR3 covers 15 residues. CDR3 nucleotide sequence: TGTGCCAGCAGCTTAACGGGACAAATTAATTCACCCCTCCACTTT. Protein: CASSLTGQINSPLHF.